This entry describes one T cell receptor (beta chain). This record belongs to a study of shared T cell receptors in the human thymus. Produced via immunoSEQ multiplex PCR; TCRdb's table is partial and in-frame only. The data show 700,000 to 750,000 clones, 80% to 90% seen once. The sample also formed part of further work on human thymus T cells. That source reports: It was healthy Finnish infants having corrective surgery for congenital heart defects who were the donors. Resections from corrective heart surgery provided thymus tissue. In thymic and blood repertoires alike, V and J usage looked biased. Related research described thymic repertoires that were highly overlapping among unrelated individuals.

The sequenced sample consisted of thymocytes. The receptor was isolated from a girl less than two years old with a congenital heart defect.

CDR3: CASSLPGLAGGRETQYF. For the CDR3, the DNA is TGTGCCAGCAGCTTACCAGGACTAGCGGGGGGGCGAGAGACCCAGTACTTC. The gene calls are TRBV7-8 and TRBJ2-5, with 15 bases aligning to TRBD2. The germline V gene encodes CDR1 SGHVS and CDR2 FQNEAQ. With V trimmed by 2 bases and J by 4 bases, 5 bases remained unmatched. This CDR3 is built from 17 residues.